The 15 T cell receptor beta chains below were found in one sample sequenced in a study of T cells expressing NK-cell markers. TCRdb reworked the 5' RACE reads into one entry per CDR3 protein, no DNA. The sample shows some 450,000 distinct CDR3 sequences, and about 7.1% sits with its ten largest clones. Sequencing was performed on blood T cells: a sorted CD56 or NKG2C T cell subset, CD4+ or CD8+ T cells, or bulk PBMC T cells (not recorded which). The receptor set was obtained from a woman between 18 and 75 years old in good health.

This rearrangement joins TRBV7-9 to TRBJ1-1; TCRdb returns TRBD1, unconfirmable since there is no DNA. The germline V gene encodes CDR1 SEHNR and CDR2 FQNEAQ (reference sequence). The CDR3 consists of 15 residues. CDR3 loop: CASSSGQGLDTEAFF.

The genes are TRBV4-1 and TRBJ1-1. The CDR3 is 14 residues long. Germline assignment: CDR1 MGHRA and CDR2 YSYEKL. The CDR3 protein is CASSQVLMNTEAFF.

CDR3 loop: CASSLVGLGTDTQYF. The rearrangement links TRBV7-9 to TRBJ2-3; the TCRdb call, TRBD2, lacks DNA for checking. Germline V CDR1 and CDR2: SEHNR, FQNEAQ (reference sequence). CDR3 length: 15 amino acids.

V gene TRBV7-9 combines with J gene TRBJ1-4. The germline gives CDR1 SEHNR, CDR2 FQNEAQ (reference sequence). CDR3 length: 12 residues. The CDR3 reads CASDSLGEKLFF.

V and J are TRBV12-3 or TRBV12-4 and TRBJ1-1. The CDR3 is 12 amino acids. The CDR3 sequence is CASRDGGTEAFF.

The V call is TRBV12-3 or TRBV12-4, the J call TRBJ2-5; TCRdb proposes TRBD1, but this gene call is untestable without DNA. The CDR3 is 20 residues long. CDR3: CASSLGVTSRWTAQEETQYF.

The rearrangement uses TRBV4-2 and TRBJ1-2. Germline CDR1 reads LGHNA; CDR2 reads YNFKEQ. The CDR3 is 13 residues long. The chain's CDR3 is CASSQEGQDGYTF.

The chain links TRBV11-3 to TRBJ2-3; the TRBD2 assignment by TCRdb is unverifiable without DNA. The CDR3 sequence is 13 residues long. Germline V lookup: CDR1 SGHNT, CDR2 YENEEA. The CDR3 is CASSLELLAEQYF.

The rearrangement uses TRBV15 and TRBJ2-1; TCRdb's assignment of TRBD2 cannot be checked, as there is no DNA. Germline V gives CDR1 LNHNV, CDR2 YYDKDF (reference sequence). The CDR3 is made up of 19 amino acids. The CDR3: CATSRDSPWTSGGHNEQFF.

This rearrangement joins TRBV25-1 to TRBJ1-2; TCRdb selects TRBD1, and the lack of DNA leaves this call unchecked. The CDR3 has 14 residues. In germline, CDR1 is MGHDK, CDR2 SYGVNS. CDR3 protein: CASSDSGRNYGYTF.

The genes are TRBV19 and TRBJ1-2; TCRdb names TRBD1, which stays unverified in the absence of DNA. CDR1 and CDR2 from the germline V gene are LNHDA and SQIVND (reference sequence). The CDR3 loop spans 15 amino acids. The CDR3 loop is CASSIDFGQNYGYTF.

The chain links TRBV20-1 to TRBJ2-7; the D call of TRBD1 rests on TCRdb alone, since no DNA is present to check it. The CDR3 has 15 residues. CDR1 is DFQATT, CDR2 SNEGSKA, per germline (reference sequence). The CDR3 reads CSASSGRDTLYEQYF.

The chain is built from TRBV7-2 and TRBJ2-1; with no DNA, the TCRdb D assignment of TRBD2 cannot be verified. The CDR3 sequence is 13 residues long. In germline, CDR1 is SGHTA, CDR2 FQGNSA. The CDR3 sequence is CASSSNPSGGPFF.

The chain recombines TRBV30 with TRBJ2-1; the D call from TCRdb, TRBD1, cannot be confirmed without DNA. The CDR3 extends over 12 amino acids. Per germline, CDR1 GTSNPN and CDR2 SVGIG (reference sequence). The CDR3 reads CAWNRGQNEQFF. The variable domain in full, with the rest retrieved from reference TRBV30 and TRBJ2-1, is SQTIHQWPATLVQPVGSPLSLECTVEGTSNPNLYWYRQAAGRGLQLLFYSVGIGQISSEVPQNLSASRPQDRQFILSSKKLLLSDSGFYLCAWNRGQNEQFFGPGTRLTVL.

The chain has TRBV2 and TRBJ1-1; checking the TCRdb D call of TRBD1 is not possible without DNA. The germline V gene has CDR1 SNHLY and CDR2 FYNNEI. The CDR3 loop spans 14 amino acids. The CDR3 reads CASRSHRSAAEAFF.